These 13 T cell receptor beta chains were all obtained from the same sample, sequenced in a study of cytomegalovirus exposure and HLA in healthy donors. Use of 60 Vbeta and 13 Jbeta primers characterized the PCR. The table came from immunoSEQ multiplex PCR; TCRdb's copy has only in-frame clones and leaves some out. The sample shows 60,000 to 70,000 clones, around 80% of them seen only once. Sequenced input: PBMCs. These TCRs come from a woman aged 25-40 years in good health and CMV-seronegative.

The chain carries TRBV25-1 and TRBJ2-2, with TRBD2 as a possible D gene (6 bases). CDR3 length equals 12 residues. Germline V gene lookup returns CDR1 MGHDK and CDR2 SYGVNS. The ends were cut back, 8 bases at V and 7 bases at J, with 11 bases in the middle. CDR3 in amino acids: CASGPGVGELFF. The CDR3 DNA reads as TGTGCCAGCGGCCCGGGAGTCGGGGAGCTGTTTTTT.

This chain links TRBV7-6 with TRBJ2-7; 7 nucleotides align to TRBD1. The CDR3 consists of 17 residues. V trimming: 5 bases; J trimming: 4 bases; junction bases outside the gene matches: 17. The germline V gene has CDR1 SGHVS and CDR2 FNYEAQ. The CDR3 loop is CASSLYPPRTGYYEQYF. Written as DNA, the CDR3 is TGTGCCAGCAGCCTATACCCCCCCAGGACAGGATATTACGAGCAGTACTTC.

The J gene is TRBJ1-5, the V gene TRBV2, with D possibly TRBD1 on 5 matching bases. Between the trimmed V and J ends, which lost 8 bases and 8 bases, there was a span of 16 bases. Germline-derived CDR1 and CDR2 are SNHLY and FYNNEI. The CDR3 has 13 residues. The CDR3 loop reads CASARNVGEPQHF. Here the CDR3 DNA reads TGTGCCAGCGCCAGAAACGTAGGGGAGCCCCAGCATTTT.

The CDR3 region has the DNA TGTGCCAGCAGTGAGAGGGCAACTAATGAAAAACTGTTTTTT. Translation gives CASSERATNEKLFF. The chain recombines TRBV2 with TRBJ1-4, with D unclear. V lost 3 bases and J lost 0, with 5 bases in between. Germline V gene sequence: CDR1 SNHLY, CDR2 FYNNEI. The CDR3 is 14 residues long.

This chain links TRBV7-2 with TRBJ1-6; TRBD1 is a possible D gene (6 bases). Between the trimmed V and J ends, which lost 1 base and 2 bases, there was a span of 12 bases. Germline-derived CDR1 and CDR2 are SGHTA and FQGNSA. The CDR3 is 17 residues long. The CDR3 protein is CASSLGQGRTYNSPLHF. Written as DNA, the CDR3 is TGTGCCAGCAGCTTAGGGCAGGGGCGCACCTATAATTCACCCCTCCACTTT.

This chain links TRBV19 with TRBJ1-5, with a weak D call TRBD1 (5 bases). CDR1 LNHDA and CDR2 SQIVND come from the germline V gene (reference sequence). Trimming removed 3 bases at V and 5 bases at J, with 11 bases between. This CDR3 contains 14 residues. CDR3 sequence: CASSIQGPDQPQHF. CDR3 coding DNA: TGTGCCAGTAGTATCCAGGGTCCGGATCAGCCCCAGCATTTT.

J is TRBJ1-4 and V is TRBV2, with D maybe TRBD1 (5 bases). Trimming took 3 bases from V and 2 from J, leaving 7 bases between them. Germline lookup yields CDR1 SNHLY and CDR2 FYNNEI. This CDR3 has 14 residues. Here the CDR3 reads CASSEEGTNEKLFF. The CDR3 nucleotides are TGTGCCAGCAGTGAGGAGGGGACTAATGAAAAACTGTTTTTT.

The gene calls are TRBV25-1 and TRBJ1-2; 7 bases fit TRBD1. The CDR3 sequence is 13 residues long. Trimming at V came to 3 bases and at J to 6 bases, leaving 4 bases not matched to a gene. CDR1 is MGHDK and CDR2 is SYGVNS in the germline V gene. CDR3 DNA sequence: TGTGCCAGCAGTGATCGTACAGGGGATGGCTACACCTTC. Protein: CASSDRTGDGYTF.

This clone was observed a handful of times. The V and J genes are TRBV28 and TRBJ1-1; D is unclear. Germline-derived CDR1 and CDR2 are MDHEN and SYDVKM. The CDR3 contains 12 residues. V was clipped by 7 bases and J by 0 bases, with 6 bases between them. CDR3 protein: CASNSLNTEAFF. The CDR3 DNA is TGTGCCAGCAACAGCCTGAACACTGAAGCTTTCTTT.

The gene calls are TRBV5-1 and TRBJ2-2, with D possibly matching TRBD1 (5 bases). The CDR3 loop spans 14 amino acids. V lost 4 bases, J lost 6 bases, and 13 bases lay in between. Germline CDR1 reads SGHRS; CDR2 reads YFSETQ. The CDR3 DNA reads TGCGCCAGCAGCGCACCTCAGGGCTCCGGGGAGCTGTTTTTT. Translation: CASSAPQGSGELFF. The complete variable domain, with remaining parts taken from reference TRBV5-1 and TRBJ2-2, reads KAGVTQTPRYLIKTRGQQVTLSCSPISGHRSVSWYQQTPGQGLQFLFEYFSETQRNKGNFPGRFSGRQFSNSRSEMNVSTLELGDSALYLCASSAPQGSGELFFGEGSRLTVL.

This chain uses TRBV30 with TRBJ2-7, with D possibly being TRBD1 (6 bases). This CDR3 is 13 amino acids long. Trimming removed 5 bases at V and 7 bases at J, with 18 bases between. The germline gives CDR1 GTSNPN, CDR2 SVGIG (reference sequence). This CDR3 reads CAWAQGLGWEQYF. Here the CDR3 DNA reads TGTGCCTGGGCCCAGGGGTTGGGCTGGGAGCAGTACTTC.

This sequence joins TRBV30 and TRBJ1-2; D gene ambiguous. Germline CDR1 and CDR2: GTSNPN and SVGIG (reference sequence). Between the trimmed V and J ends, which lost 1 base and 1 base, there was a span of 13 bases. This CDR3 spans 15 amino acids. The CDR3 DNA sequence: TGTGCCTGGAGTGCGCCTACTCGAAATAACTATGGCTACACCTTC. Amino acids: CAWSAPTRNNYGYTF.

The V and J genes are TRBV6-1 and TRBJ2-7; TRBD1 agrees at 7 bases. The CDR3 is made up of 14 amino acids. Germline lookup yields CDR1 MNHNS and CDR2 SASEGT. V lost 8 bases to trimming and J lost 3 bases; unmatched junction nucleotides: 10. CDR3 region: CASSLGQADYEQYF. The CDR3 nucleotides read TGTGCCAGCTCCTTAGGACAGGCAGACTACGAGCAGTACTTC.